This T cell receptor (beta chain) emerged from a study of breast tumors, draining lymph nodes, adjacent tissues. General study points: Tumor TCR diversity was below lymph nodes but above nontumor tissue. The lymph node origin of tumor T cells was framed as consistent with a hypothesis, not demonstrated. Compared with basal-like, luminal-like tumors shared significantly more repertoire with nontumor tissue. The data were judged consistent with most tumor T cells coming from lymph node and expanding in tumor.

Each CDR3 protein gets one entry after TCRdb re-called the multiplex PCR reads with MiXCR. The sample shows about 200,000 distinct CDR3 sequences, less than 35% of them seen only once. Breast cancer patients provided tissue from their axillary draining lymph nodes. This clonotype was seen many times. Its antigen is not identified. The clonotype originates from a female donor with breast cancer. Some clones in this sample may be carry-over from other donors' samples. The sample taken for sequencing was axillary lymph node tissue.

In DNA form, the CDR3 reads TGCAGTGCTAGACCCGACCTCTGGGAGGGCAATCAGCCCCAGCATTTT. Amino acids: CSARPDLWEGNQPQHF. The genes are TRBV20-1 and TRBJ1-5; D is uncertain. With 2 bases removed from V and 2 bases from J, the gap between germline ends came to 16 bases. Germline V gene sequence: CDR1 DFQATT, CDR2 SNEGSKA (reference sequence). The CDR3 loop spans 16 amino acids.